These T cell receptor beta chains were read from a single sample in a study of blood T cell repertoires in COVID-19. Produced via immunoSEQ multiplex PCR; TCRdb's table is partial and in-frame only. The data contain just under 350,000 clones, 65% to 85% of them seen just once; the ten biggest clones take up roughly 3%. The sample comprised peripheral blood. These receptors were taken from a man under 40 with active or convalescent COVID-19. Both conserved end residues are part of each CDR3. Rows may omit the clone size; those that give it use once, few, many or a size class.

size: .; V: TRBV29-1; length: 15; CDR3: CSVVFGGTGGYGYTF
size: .; V: TRBV15; length: 16; CDR3: CATSREGLAGEREQYF
size: .; V: TRBV6-5; length: 15; CDR3: CASSYSGGRTAPQHF
size: .; V: TRBV9; length: 15; CDR3: CASSVGPGGWGEQFF
size: .; V: TRBV27; length: 17; CDR3: CASSLTASGYGMDTQYF
size: .; V: TRBV28; length: 15; CDR3: CASRSTGGAGYGYTF
size: .; V: TRBV12-3/TRBV12-4; length: 13; CDR3: CASGSLAPYEQYF
size: .; V: TRBV19; length: 17; CDR3: CASRTFRGTGVTGELFF
size: .; V: TRBV24-1; length: 12; CDR3: CATSGTGVEQYF
size: .; V: TRBV10-1; length: 16; CDR3: CASSGSGTGVNQPQHF
size: .; V: TRBV4-1; length: 16; CDR3: CASSSTGGRGQETQYF
size: .; V: TRBV3-1/TRBV3-2; length: 14; CDR3: CASSLRMGNEKLFF
size: once; V: TRBV30; length: 13; CDR3: CAWWDSPDYEQYF
size: .; V: TRBV6-5; length: 15; CDR3: CASRPREGYNSPLHF
size: .; V: TRBV27; length: 15; CDR3: CASSLSWGGNTEAFF
size: .; V: TRBV28; length: 14; CDR3: CASSPNRGANVLTF
size: .; V: TRBV7-2; length: 13; CDR3: CASSLDSNYGYTF
size: .; V: TRBV14; length: 11; CDR3: CASSSQIEAFF
size: .; V: TRBV21-1; length: 19; CDR3: CASSNKGQRQGVSYNEQFF
size: .; V: TRBV5-1; length: 15; CDR3: CASSPGTAVNEKLFF
size: .; V: TRBV15; length: 19; CDR3: CATSRGAGFVAGSTDTQYF
size: .; V: TRBV19; length: 13; CDR3: CASSILAGAWQFF
size: .; V: TRBV28; length: 17; CDR3: CASSLWTSGSFYNEQFF
size: .; V: TRBV11-3; length: 13; CDR3: CASSLGTVQPQHF
size: .; V: TRBV7-8; length: 15; CDR3: CASSRGQGGDYGYTF
size: .; V: TRBV6-5; length: 15; CDR3: CASSYSQSMNTEAFF
size: .; V: TRBV28; length: 10; CDR3: CASSRETQYF
size: .; V: TRBV19; length: 16; CDR3: CASTATGGPMNTEAFF
size: .; V: TRBV11-3; length: 18; CDR3: CASSFGTSGSLTYNEQFF
size: .; V: TRBV5-4; length: 15; CDR3: CASSSPGPGGETQYF
size: .; V: TRBV5-1; length: 14; CDR3: CASSLELSTDTQYF
size: .; V: TRBV7-2; length: 13; CDR3: CASSLVGTVRAFF
size: once; V: TRBV19; length: 19; CDR3: CASSPSDPTGGLSTDTQYF
size: .; V: TRBV30; length: 14; CDR3: CAWSVRGYNSPLHF
size: .; V: TRBV29-1; length: 13; CDR3: CSVEGQRSTEAFF
size: once; V: TRBV9; length: 14; CDR3: CASSGGTSGFEQYF
size: .; V: TRBV10-3; length: 16; CDR3: CAISEAGQGVGTEAFF
size: .; V: TRBV29-1; length: 12; CDR3: CSADRGHSGYTF
size: .; V: TRBV24-1; length: 13; CDR3: CATSAGHNEKLFF
size: once; V: TRBV7-9; length: 16; CDR3: CASSLSRGLHNEKLFF
size: .; V: TRBV6-6; length: 14; CDR3: CASRYGTGWGKLFF
size: once; V: TRBV7-2; length: 15; CDR3: CASSFPLRPPETQYF
size: .; V: TRBV11-2; length: 17; CDR3: CASSLVWGSSGANVLTF
size: once; V: TRBV12-3/TRBV12-4; length: 12; CDR3: CASSWGADTQYF
size: .; V: TRBV7-2; length: 16; CDR3: CASSLQVASGGEKLFF
size: .; V: TRBV7-2; length: 14; CDR3: CASRRTSGEETQYF